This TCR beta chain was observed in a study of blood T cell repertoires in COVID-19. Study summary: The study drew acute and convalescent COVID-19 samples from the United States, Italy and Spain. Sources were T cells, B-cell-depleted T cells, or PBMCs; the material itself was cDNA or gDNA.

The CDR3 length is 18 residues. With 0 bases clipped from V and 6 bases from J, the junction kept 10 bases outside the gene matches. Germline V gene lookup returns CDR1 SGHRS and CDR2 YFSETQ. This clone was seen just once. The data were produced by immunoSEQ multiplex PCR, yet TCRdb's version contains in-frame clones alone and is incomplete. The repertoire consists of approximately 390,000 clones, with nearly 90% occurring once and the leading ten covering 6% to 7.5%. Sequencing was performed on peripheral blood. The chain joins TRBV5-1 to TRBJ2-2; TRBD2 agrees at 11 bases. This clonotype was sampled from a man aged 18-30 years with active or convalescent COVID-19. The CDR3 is CASSLEFVTSGSSGELFF. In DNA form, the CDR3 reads TGCGCCAGCAGCTTGGAATTCGTCACTAGCGGGAGTTCCGGGGAGCTGTTTTTT.